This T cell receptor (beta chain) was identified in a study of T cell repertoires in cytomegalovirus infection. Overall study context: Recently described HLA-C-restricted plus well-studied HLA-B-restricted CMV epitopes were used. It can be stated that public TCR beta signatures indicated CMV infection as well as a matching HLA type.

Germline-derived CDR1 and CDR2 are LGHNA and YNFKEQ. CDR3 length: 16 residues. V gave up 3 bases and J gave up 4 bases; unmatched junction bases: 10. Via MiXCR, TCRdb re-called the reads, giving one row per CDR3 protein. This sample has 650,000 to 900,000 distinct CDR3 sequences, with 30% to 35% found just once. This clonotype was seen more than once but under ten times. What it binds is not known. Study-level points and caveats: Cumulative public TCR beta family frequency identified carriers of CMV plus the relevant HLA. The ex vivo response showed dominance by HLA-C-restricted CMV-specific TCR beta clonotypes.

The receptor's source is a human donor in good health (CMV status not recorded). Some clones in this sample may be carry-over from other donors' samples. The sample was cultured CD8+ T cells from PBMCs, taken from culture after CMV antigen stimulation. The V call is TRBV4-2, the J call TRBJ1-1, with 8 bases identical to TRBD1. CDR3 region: CASSHRGQGGGTEAFF. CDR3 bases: TGTGCCAGCAGCCACCGCGGACAGGGCGGGGGCACTGAAGCTTTCTTT.